The present entry profiles one TCR beta chain with its context. This record comes from a study of blood T cells in healthy people across ages. The CDR3 runs 15 residues. Per germline, CDR1 LNHNV and CDR2 YYDKDF (reference sequence). Deletions cut 0 bases from V and 4 bases from J, with 13 bases between. Using a J-beta primer mix together with a sample-barcoded 5' primer, a second PCR was run for roughly 7 to 11 cycles. TCRdb reprocessed the 5' RACE reads with MiXCR, giving one entry per CDR3 protein. The sample has more than 450,000 distinct CDR3 sequences; about 29% are singletons. The sample was also linked to a second study, of T cells of mothers and their children. That source reports: Donors were three healthy Caucasian mothers and their six children. Overlap measured in related mother-child pairs was slightly, non-significantly higher than in unrelated pairs.

Material: blood. The source is a boy aged 2 to 10 in good health. This chain uses TRBV15 with TRBJ2-7, with a tentative D call TRBD1 (5 bases). CDR3 DNA: TGTGCCACCAGCAGAGATCAGCAGGGATGGTACGAGCAGTACTTC. This translates into CATSRDQQGWYEQYF. Complete variable domain (other parts from reference TRBV15 and TRBJ2-7): DAMVIQNPRYQVTQFGKPVTLSCSQTLNHNVMYWYQQKSSQAPKLLFHYYDKDFNNEADTPDNFQSRRPNTSFCFLDIRSPGLGDTAMYLCATSRDQQGWYEQYFGPGTRLTVT.